This T cell receptor (beta chain) emerged from a study of regulatory T cells in long-lasting Graves disease. Overall study context: Treatment with antithyroid drugs for over 5 years, together with positive TSH receptor antibodies, meant persistent Graves' disease. Findings and caveats of the study: TRBV28, TRBJ1-2 and TRBJ2-5 emerged as the favored segments in persistent disease. New patients shared roughly 1,000 public clonotypes, fewer than the 2,500 to 3,500 shared by persistent patients. Accuracy could have been hurt by small sample size.

Time point denoted: persistent/refractory GD, antithyroid drugs over 5 years with positive TRAb. With RNA extracted from PBMCs as input, the TCR library was made. According to the study, TCR beta libraries were built with iRepertoire HTBI primers and CDR3-region Arm-PCR. TCRdb recomputed calls from the multiplex PCR reads with MiXCR, one row per CDR3 protein. The top ten hold 29% of the sample, which has 300,000 or so distinct CDR3 sequences, around a fifth seen once. Worth noting for this clonotype: Its antigen remains unidentified.

The CDR3 runs to 15 residues. Germline V gene lookup returns CDR1 KGHSH and CDR2 LQKENI. Trimming left V 1 base short and J 1 base short, with 8 bases between. The TCR sequence derives from a female donor with Graves disease. V and J are TRBV18 and TRBJ1-5; D may be TRBD1 (6 bases). The specimen comprised peripheral blood mononuclear cells (PBMCs), sampled when the disease was refractory, from a patient treated with antithyroid drugs. The CDR3 region is CASSPLGASNQPQHF. The CDR3, as DNA: TGTGCCAGCTCACCACTGGGGGCGAGCAATCAGCCCCAGCATTTT.